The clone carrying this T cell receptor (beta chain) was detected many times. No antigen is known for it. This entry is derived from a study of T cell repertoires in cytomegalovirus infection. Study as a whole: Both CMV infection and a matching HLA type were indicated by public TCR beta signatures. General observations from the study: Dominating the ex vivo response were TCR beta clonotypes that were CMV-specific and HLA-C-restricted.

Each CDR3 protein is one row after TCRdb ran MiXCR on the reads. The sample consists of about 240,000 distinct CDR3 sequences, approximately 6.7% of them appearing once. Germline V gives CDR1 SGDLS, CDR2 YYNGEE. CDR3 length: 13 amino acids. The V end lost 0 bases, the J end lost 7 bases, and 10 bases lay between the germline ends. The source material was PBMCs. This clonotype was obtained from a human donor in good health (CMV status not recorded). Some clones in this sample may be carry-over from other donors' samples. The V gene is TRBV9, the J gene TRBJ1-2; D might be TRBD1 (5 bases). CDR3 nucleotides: TGTGCCAGCAGCGTAGCAGGGTTCGGTGGCTACACCTTC. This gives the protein CASSVAGFGGYTF. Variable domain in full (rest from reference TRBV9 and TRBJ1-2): DSGVTQTPKHLITATGQRVTLRCSPRSGDLSVYWYQQSLDQGLQFLIQYYNGEERAKGNILERFSAQQFPDLHSELNLSSLELGDSALYFCASSVAGFGGYTFGSGTRLTVV.